What follows are 10 T cell receptor beta chains derived from one specimen sequenced in a study of blood T cells in healthy people across ages. A sample-barcoded 5' primer and a J-beta primer mix were used in a second PCR of roughly 7 to 11 cycles. One entry per CDR3 protein results from TCRdb running MiXCR on the 5' RACE reads. The sample includes over 1.5 million distinct CDR3 sequences, approximately 50% seen only once; the top ten take around 2.1%. The sequencing input was blood. These receptors were obtained from a woman aged 40 to 49 in good health.

This rearrangement joins TRBV6-1 to TRBJ2-1; a possible D gene is TRBD1 (6 bases). V lost 2 bases to trimming and J lost 4 bases, with 12 bases between them. CDR3 length: 15 amino acids. From germline, CDR1 is MNHNS and CDR2 SASEGT. The DNA of the CDR3 is TGTGCCAGCAGTGAAAAGGGGACAAGTTACAATGAGCAGTTCTTC. This encodes CASSEKGTSYNEQFF.

The chain recombines TRBV20-1 with TRBJ2-5; 10 bases are shared with TRBD2. Per germline, CDR1 DFQATT and CDR2 SNEGSKA (reference sequence). Losses at the gene ends were 4 bases for V and 5 bases for J; bases not matched to a gene: 4. The length of the CDR3 is 13 residues. CDR3 sequence: CSANSGGSETQYF. The CDR3 DNA sequence: TGCAGTGCTAATAGCGGGGGGTCTGAGACCCAGTACTTC.

The J gene is TRBJ2-1, the V gene TRBV20-1; 12 bases match TRBD2. Per the germline V gene, CDR1 is DFQATT and CDR2 is SNEGSKA (reference sequence). There are 13 residues in the CDR3. Trimming cost V 8 bases and J 7 bases; bases outside gene matches: 6. The CDR3 nucleotides are TGCAGTCCCGGACTAGCGGGGAAGAATGAGCAGTTCTTC. It encodes CSPGLAGKNEQFF.

This chain connects TRBV9 to TRBJ2-1, with 11 nucleotides matching TRBD2. The junction had 17 bases not matched to a gene; V was cut back by 4 bases and J by 8 bases. CDR3 length: 18 amino acids. Looked up from germline, CDR1 is SGDLS and CDR2 is YYNGEE. Here the CDR3 reads CASSTRSIAGGPFYEQFF. The CDR3 DNA sequence: TGTGCCAGCAGCACCAGGTCCATAGCGGGGGGGCCTTTTTATGAGCAGTTCTTC.

The V call is TRBV20-1, the J call TRBJ2-3; 7 nucleotides agree with TRBD2. Germline trimming cut 7 bases from V and 9 bases from J; bases unmatched to any gene: 13. CDR3 length equals 13 residues. CDR1 and CDR2 from the germline V gene are DFQATT and SNEGSKA (reference sequence). The CDR3 DNA reads TGCAGTGGGGTGGGGCTAGCGGAAGGAACGCAGTATTTT. Its translation is CSGVGLAEGTQYF.

The genes are TRBV6-5 and TRBJ1-1, with D possibly matching TRBD1 (5 bases). The V end was cut by 2 bases, the J end by 4 bases, with 17 bases between. The V gene's germline CDR1 is MNHEY and CDR2 SVGAGI. This CDR3 has 16 amino acids. The CDR3 spells CASSYQPGPTSTEAFF. Written as DNA, the CDR3 is TGTGCCAGCAGTTACCAGCCGGGACCTACCTCCACTGAAGCTTTCTTT.

V and J are TRBV10-3 and TRBJ2-5; 10 nucleotides line up with TRBD2. The CDR3 extends over 14 amino acids. V shed 3 bases and J 5 bases; nucleotides not matched to a gene: 3. Germline loops: CDR1 ENHRY, CDR2 SYGVKD. The DNA of the CDR3 is TGTGCCATCAGTGATCCTAGCGGGGGTGAGACCCAGTACTTC. Amino acid sequence: CAISDPSGGETQYF.

On this clonotype itself: Compared with germline, one end of the junction differs, possibly owing to a read error. The chain combines TRBV12-3 or TRBV12-4 with TRBJ2-1, with D possibly being TRBD2 (6 bases). CDR3 size: 18 residues. In DNA form, the CDR3 reads TGTGCCAGCAGTGATAACCCGGGACTCTCAAACTCCCACAATGAGCAGTTCTTC. The encoded protein is CASSDNPGLSNSHNEQFF.

This clonotype was seen a few times. The chain links TRBV12-3 or TRBV12-4 to TRBJ2-7; TRBD1 matches at 8 bases. The CDR3 runs to 15 residues. After removal of 6 bases from V and 1 base from J, the junction contained 8 bases not matched to a gene. This CDR3 is CASSDNGQGSYEQYF. The DNA of the CDR3 is TGTGCCAGCAGCGATAACGGACAGGGTTCCTACGAGCAGTACTTC.

This clonotype was seen more than once but under ten times. The chain has TRBV28 and TRBJ1-2; D uncertain. V shed 4 bases and J shed 6 bases, with 12 bases lying between them. CDR1 MDHEN and CDR2 SYDVKM come from the germline V gene. CDR3 length: 13 amino acids. The CDR3 coding sequence is TGTGCCAGCAGTTCCTCGGACGCGGATGGCTACACCTTC. Translation: CASSSSDADGYTF.